Below, one T cell receptor beta chain is given with its context. Produced via immunoSEQ multiplex PCR; TCRdb's table is partial and in-frame only. The data hold about 110,000 clones, with under 85% observed a single time. This sample is drawn from a study of blood T cell repertoires in COVID-19. Study-level information: Both acute and convalescent COVID-19 samples were obtained from the United States, Italy and Spain. T cells, B-cell-depleted T cells, or PBMCs provided the cDNA or gDNA that served as material.

Trimming cost V 5 bases and J 0 bases, with 11 bases left between them. From germline, CDR1 is MNHEY and CDR2 SVGAGI. The CDR3 sequence is 15 residues long. This receptor was taken from a woman in her 70s with acute or convalescent COVID-19. This rearrangement joins TRBV6-5 to TRBJ2-1, with D uncertain. The sample consisted of peripheral blood. CDR3 region: CASSTAASSYNEQFF. In DNA, the CDR3 is TGTGCCAGCAGTACCGCAGCGAGCTCCTACAATGAGCAGTTCTTC.